These 29 T cell receptor beta chains came from one sample sequenced in a study of shared clonotypes between healthy human individuals. Profiling relied on immunoSEQ multiplex PCR, and the TCRdb table lists in-frame clones only, not all of them. Seen here are 500,000 to 550,000 clones, approximately 95% observed once, and the top ten hold 0.05% to 0.08%. The sequencing sample was made of naive CD4+ T cells sorted from blood. Stated subset: CD45RA+ positively selected. The receptors stem from a woman between 25 and 40 years old in good health.

This chain joins TRBV6-1 and TRBJ1-5; D may be TRBD1 (6 bases). CDR1 and CDR2 from the germline V gene are MNHNS and SASEGT. This CDR3 is built from 15 residues. Trimming pared 1 base from V and 3 bases from J, leaving 10 bases between. CDR3 protein: CASSEVGGDNQPQHF. The CDR3 nucleotides read TGTGCCAGCAGTGAAGTGGGGGGCGACAATCAGCCCCAGCATTTT.

CDR3 nucleotides: TGTGCCAGCAGCCAATATAGCGGGACCGCCTACGAGCAGTACTTC. Protein: CASSQYSGTAYEQYF. The V and J genes are TRBV4-2 and TRBJ2-7; 8 bases line up with TRBD2. J gave up 2 bases and V 2 bases, and 5 bases lay outside the gene matches. This CDR3 contains 15 residues. Looked up from germline, CDR1 is LGHNA and CDR2 is YNFKEQ.

This chain connects TRBV7-7 to TRBJ2-1; 12 nucleotides agree with TRBD2. The CDR3 spans 15 residues. The V gene end was trimmed by 3 bases and the J gene end by 6 bases; junction bases not matched to a gene: 3. Germline loops: CDR1 SSHAT, CDR2 FNYEAQ (reference sequence). In DNA form, the CDR3 reads TGTGCCAGCAGCTTCAGGACTAGCGGGATCAATGAGCAGTTCTTC. As protein: CASSFRTSGINEQFF.

The chain joins TRBV4-1 to TRBJ1-3; 7 bases are a match to TRBD1. V shed 2 bases and J 4 bases; nucleotides not matched to a gene: 11. Germline CDR1 MGHRA, CDR2 YSYEKL. There are 17 residues in the CDR3. CDR3 bases: TGCGCCAGCAGCCAACACAGGGGACGAACAGTCGGAAACACCATATATTTT. Protein sequence: CASSQHRGRTVGNTIYF.

CDR3 amino acids: CASSSRGFFTSYEQYF. The CDR3 DNA sequence: TGTGCCAGCAGCTCCCGGGGCTTTTTCACCTCCTACGAGCAGTACTTC. This chain joins TRBV7-7 and TRBJ2-7; D is tentatively TRBD1 or TRBD2 (5 bases each). Per the germline V gene, CDR1 is SSHAT and CDR2 is FNYEAQ (reference sequence). The CDR3 length is 16 residues. With 4 bases removed from V and 0 bases from J, the gap between germline ends came to 16 bases.

V is TRBV6-1 and J is TRBJ2-2; 7 positions agree with TRBD1. This CDR3 is 16 amino acids long. V lost 3 bases and J lost 2; bases outside the gene matches: 6. Germline-derived CDR1 and CDR2 are MNHNS and SASEGT. CDR3 region: CASSEGQHPNTGELFF. DNA for the CDR3: TGTGCCAGCAGTGAGGGACAGCATCCAAACACCGGGGAGCTGTTTTTT.

Here the CDR3 DNA reads TGTGCCATCAGTGCATACAGGGATGCTGGCTACACCTTC. It codes for CAISAYRDAGYTF. The chain is built from TRBV10-3 and TRBJ1-2, with D tentatively TRBD1 (6 bases). CDR3 length: 13 residues. Germline V gene sequence: CDR1 ENHRY, CDR2 SYGVKD. The V and J ends lost 4 bases and 7 bases respectively, with 13 bases between them.

This rearrangement joins TRBV27 to TRBJ1-5; no reliable D call. This CDR3 has 13 residues. Between the trimmed V and J ends, which lost 5 bases and 9 bases, there was a span of 14 bases. Germline-derived CDR1 and CDR2 are MNHEY and SMNVEV (reference sequence). CDR3 residues: CASSLGRRRPQHF. The DNA for the CDR3 is TGTGCCAGCAGTCTCGGACGGAGACGGCCCCAGCATTTT.

V and J are TRBV7-7 and TRBJ2-4; weak D call: TRBD2 (7 bases). V lost 0 bases to trimming and J lost 1 base, with 22 bases between them. Germline assignment: CDR1 SSHAT and CDR2 FNYEAQ (reference sequence). CDR3 length equals 20 residues. The CDR3 reads CASSLARRRGRGLAKNIQYF. CDR3 DNA: TGTGCCAGCAGCTTAGCGCGTAGGAGGGGGAGGGGTTTGGCCAAAAACATTCAGTACTTC.

The rearrangement joins TRBV18 to TRBJ1-3; possible D gene TRBD1, 5 bases. V lost 2 bases and J lost 8, with 19 bases in between. This CDR3 has 16 residues. In germline, CDR1 is KGHSH, CDR2 LQKENI. This chain's CDR3 is CASSPGTLRGADTIYF. The CDR3 DNA is TGTGCCAGCTCACCAGGGACCCTCCGAGGGGCGGACACCATATATTTT.

The chain has TRBV27 and TRBJ2-7; D may be TRBD1 (6 bases). The germline CDR1 and CDR2 sequences are MNHEY and SMNVEV (reference sequence). V dropped 7 bases and J dropped 6 bases, with 16 bases sitting between them. This CDR3 contains 13 residues. CDR3 DNA: TGTGCCAGCACAAACACGGCCAGGGGCGAGCAGTACTTC. It codes for CASTNTARGEQYF.

The chain is built from TRBV6-4 and TRBJ1-1, with D unclear. The V and J ends lost 6 bases and 1 base respectively, with 12 bases between them. Germline-derived CDR1 and CDR2 are MRHNA and SNTAGT. CDR3 length: 14 residues. In nucleotides, the CDR3 is TGTGCCAGCAGGGCTGAGTGGACGAACACTGAAGCTTTCTTT. Translated: CASRAEWTNTEAFF.

This chain connects TRBV15 to TRBJ2-5, with 8 bases fitting TRBD1. This CDR3 has 15 residues. CDR1 and CDR2 (germline): LNHNV, YYDKDF (reference sequence). V lost 1 base and J lost 4; bases outside the gene matches: 5. The CDR3 DNA follows: TGTGCCACCAGCAGAGTTGCAGGGGGCGGAGAGACCCAGTACTTC. As protein: CATSRVAGGGETQYF.

The J gene is TRBJ2-7, the V gene TRBV2, with 9 bases identical to TRBD2. CDR1 and CDR2 (germline): SNHLY, FYNNEI. The CDR3 has 20 residues. V shed 2 bases and J 5 bases; nucleotides not matched to a gene: 22. CDR3 in amino acids: CASSEFEVILGGRAPHEQYF. Written as DNA, the CDR3 is TGTGCCAGCAGTGAATTCGAAGTCATCCTCGGCGGGAGGGCCCCTCACGAGCAGTACTTC.

This clone was seen once. The chain couples TRBV15 to TRBJ1-1; D might be TRBD1 (6 bases). CDR3 length: 15 residues. Germline CDR1 LNHNV, CDR2 YYDKDF (reference sequence). V gave up 4 bases and J gave up 4 bases, with 16 bases separating them. CDR3 nucleotides: TGTGCCACCAGCACCAGAGGGGGGGTGTCCACTGAAGCTTTCTTT. Translation gives CATSTRGGVSTEAFF.

J is TRBJ2-5 and V is TRBV5-4, with D maybe TRBD2 (7 bases). Trimming removed 4 bases at V and 11 bases at J, with 15 bases between. The CDR3 is made up of 12 amino acids. Germline values: CDR1 SGHNT, CDR2 YYREEE (reference sequence). The CDR3 nucleotides are TGTGCCAGCAGCCCCACAGGGAGGGAGCAGTACTTC. The encoded protein is CASSPTGREQYF.

V gene TRBV6-5 combines with J gene TRBJ1-5; TRBD1 might be the D (5 bases). Deletions cut 5 bases from V and 11 bases from J, with 19 bases between. This CDR3 has 14 residues. Germline V lookup: CDR1 MNHEY, CDR2 SVGAGI. The CDR3 DNA reads as TGTGCCAGCAGTGATGGGGTCGCCGTAGGGGCCCAGCATTTT. Protein: CASSDGVAVGAQHF.

The chain couples TRBV28 to TRBJ2-6; D is perhaps TRBD2 (6 bases). The CDR3 has 16 amino acids. Between the trimmed V and J ends, which lost 8 bases and 0 bases, there was a span of 14 bases. Germline-derived CDR1 and CDR2 are MDHEN and SYDVKM. The CDR3 coding sequence is TGTGCCAGCTCGGGGGTAGCGTCCTCTGGGGCCAACGTCCTGACTTTC. Translating it yields CASSGVASSGANVLTF.

The V and J genes are TRBV4-1 and TRBJ1-2, with 9 bases matching TRBD1. Germline lookup yields CDR1 MGHRA and CDR2 YSYEKL. J was trimmed by 2 bases and V by 5 bases; bases with no gene match: 9. This CDR3 has 16 residues. The CDR3 bases are TGCGCCAGCAGCTCCACGGCCGGGACAGGGAACTATGGCTACACCTTC. It encodes CASSSTAGTGNYGYTF.

This chain links TRBV6-6 with TRBJ2-7, with 8 bases identical to TRBD1. Germline CDR1 reads MNHNY; CDR2 reads SVGAGI (reference sequence). The trim removed 6 bases at V and 13 bases at J, leaving 8 bases unmatched. The CDR3 extends over 11 amino acids. This CDR3 reads CASSSRGRSYF. The DNA of the CDR3 is TGTGCCAGCAGCAGCAGGGGGCGGAGCTACTTC.

The gene calls are TRBV7-8 and TRBJ1-5; the match to TRBD1 covers 11 bases. The germline V gene has CDR1 SGHVS and CDR2 FQNEAQ. V dropped 4 bases and J dropped 7; count of bases not matched to a gene: 6. The CDR3 runs to 15 residues. The CDR3 DNA is TGTGCCAGCAGCTCAGAGGGGACAGGGGGGCAGCCCCAGCATTTT. Protein product: CASSSEGTGGQPQHF.

This sequence joins TRBV30 and TRBJ2-7; maybe TRBD2 (6 bases). Germline CDR1 reads GTSNPN; CDR2 reads SVGIG (reference sequence). V dropped 0 bases and J dropped 3 bases, with 12 bases sitting between them. The CDR3 extends over 14 amino acids. The CDR3 region has the DNA TGTGCCTGGAGTGTACAAGCGGGCTACTACGAGCAGTACTTC. This encodes CAWSVQAGYYEQYF.

V gene TRBV11-2 combines with J gene TRBJ2-1, with TRBD2 identical over 7 bases. Germline V gene lookup returns CDR1 SGHAT and CDR2 FQNNGV. The V gene end was trimmed by 10 bases and the J gene end by 5 bases; junction bases not matched to a gene: 11. There are 14 residues in the CDR3. The CDR3 DNA is TGTGCCAACCAGCGGGAACGTAAACACAATGAGCAGTTCTTC. Its translation: CANQRERKHNEQFF.

This chain links TRBV28 with TRBJ1-2; D gene ambiguous. V gave up 6 bases and J gave up 0 bases, with 8 bases separating them. The CDR3 consists of 13 residues. Germline V gene lookup returns CDR1 MDHEN and CDR2 SYDVKM. Here the CDR3 DNA reads TGTGCCAGCAGCCCCGTATCTAACTATGGCTACACCTTC. This codes for CASSPVSNYGYTF.

The chain combines TRBV19 with TRBJ1-1, with 7 bases identical to TRBD1. J was trimmed by 1 base and V by 4 bases; bases with no gene match: 6. This CDR3 is built from 15 residues. The germline gives CDR1 LNHDA, CDR2 SQIVND (reference sequence). CDR3 region: CASSRRTGTNTEAFF. The CDR3 DNA is TGTGCCAGTAGTAGAAGGACAGGAACGAACACTGAAGCTTTCTTT.

Worth noting for this clone: Within the sample, other DNA sequences also encode this same CDR3. The genes are TRBV7-2 and TRBJ2-7; D not certain. The CDR3 length is 12 residues. The V gene's germline CDR1 is SGHTA and CDR2 FQGNSA. V lost 6 bases and J 4 bases, leaving 10 bases between the germline ends. The CDR3 here is CASSPGGYEQYF. DNA of the CDR3: TGTGCCAGCAGTCCCGGTGGGTACGAGCAGTACTTC. Combining the CDR3 with reference TRBV7-2 and TRBJ2-7 gives the whole variable domain GAGVSQSPSNKVTEKGKDVELRCDPISGHTALYWYRQSLGQGLEFLIYFQGNSAPDKSGLPSDRFSAERTGGSVSTLTIQRTQQEDSAVYLCASSPGGYEQYFGPGTRLTVT.

The CDR3 region is CSVLTHSRTSYEQYF. As DNA, the CDR3 is TGCAGCGTTCTGACCCACAGTAGAACCTCCTACGAGCAGTACTTC. J is TRBJ2-7 and V is TRBV29-1; no firm D call. The germline V gene has CDR1 SQVTM and CDR2 ANQGSEA. V was pared by 5 bases and J by 0 bases, with 17 bases between. The CDR3 runs to 15 residues.

The V gene is TRBV19, the J gene TRBJ2-2; TRBD2 aligns across 9 bases. Looked up from germline, CDR1 is LNHDA and CDR2 is SQIVND (reference sequence). The CDR3 has 16 residues. J lost 6 bases, V lost 1 base, and 6 bases had no gene match. The CDR3 reads CASSIGLAVPAGELFF. In DNA, the CDR3 is TGTGCCAGTAGTATAGGACTAGCGGTCCCCGCCGGGGAGCTGTTTTTT. Based on the CDR3 plus reference TRBV19 and TRBJ2-2, the full variable domain is DGGITQSPKYLFRKEGQNVTLSCEQNLNHDAMYWYRQDPGQGLRLIYYSQIVNDFQKGDIAEGYSVSREKKESFPLTVTSAQKNPTAFYLCASSIGLAVPAGELFFGEGSRLTVL.

The rearrangement links TRBV4-1 to TRBJ2-5, with 7 bases aligning to TRBD2. CDR1 and CDR2 (germline): MGHRA, YSYEKL. Trimming removed 1 base from V and 2 bases from J; junction bases left unmatched: 7. CDR3 length: 16 amino acids. CDR3 nucleotides: TGCGCCAGCAGCCAAGGGTGGTCTAGCGGTCAAGAGACCCAGTACTTC. It yields the protein CASSQGWSSGQETQYF.